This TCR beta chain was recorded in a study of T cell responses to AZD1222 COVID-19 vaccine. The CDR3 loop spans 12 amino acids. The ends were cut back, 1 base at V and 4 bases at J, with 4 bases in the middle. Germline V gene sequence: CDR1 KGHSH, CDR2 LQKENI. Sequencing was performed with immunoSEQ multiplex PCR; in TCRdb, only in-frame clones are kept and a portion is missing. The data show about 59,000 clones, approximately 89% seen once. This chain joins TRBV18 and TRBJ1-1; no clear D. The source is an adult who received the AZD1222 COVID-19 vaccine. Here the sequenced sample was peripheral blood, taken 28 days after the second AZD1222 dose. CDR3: CASSPQGTEAFF. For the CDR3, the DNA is TGTGCCAGCTCACCACAGGGCACTGAAGCTTTCTTT.